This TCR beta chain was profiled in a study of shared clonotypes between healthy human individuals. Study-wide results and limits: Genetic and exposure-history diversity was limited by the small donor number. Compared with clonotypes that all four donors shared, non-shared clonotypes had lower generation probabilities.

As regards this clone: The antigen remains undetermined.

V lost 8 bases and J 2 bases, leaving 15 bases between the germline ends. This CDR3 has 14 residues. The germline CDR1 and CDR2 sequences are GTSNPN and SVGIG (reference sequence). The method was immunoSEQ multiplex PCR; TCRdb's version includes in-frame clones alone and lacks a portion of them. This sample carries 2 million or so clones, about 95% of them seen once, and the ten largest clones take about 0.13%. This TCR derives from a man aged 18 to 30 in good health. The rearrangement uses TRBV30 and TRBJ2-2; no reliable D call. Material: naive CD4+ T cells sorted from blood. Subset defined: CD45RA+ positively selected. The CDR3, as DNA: TGTGCCCGCCTCCGGACCTCAAACACCGGGGAGCTGTTTTTT. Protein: CARLRTSNTGELFF.